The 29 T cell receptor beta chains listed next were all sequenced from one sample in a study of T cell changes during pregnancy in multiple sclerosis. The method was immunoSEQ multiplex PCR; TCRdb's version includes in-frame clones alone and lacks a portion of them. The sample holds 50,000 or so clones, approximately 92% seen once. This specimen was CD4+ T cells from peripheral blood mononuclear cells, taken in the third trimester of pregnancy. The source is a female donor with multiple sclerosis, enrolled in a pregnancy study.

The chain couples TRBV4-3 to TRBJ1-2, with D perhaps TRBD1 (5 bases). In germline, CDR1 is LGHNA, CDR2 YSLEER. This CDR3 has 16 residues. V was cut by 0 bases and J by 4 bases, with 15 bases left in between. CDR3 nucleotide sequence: TGCGCCAGCAGCCAAGATTCGGGGTCGGGGGTCTATGGCTACACCTTC. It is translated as CASSQDSGSGVYGYTF.

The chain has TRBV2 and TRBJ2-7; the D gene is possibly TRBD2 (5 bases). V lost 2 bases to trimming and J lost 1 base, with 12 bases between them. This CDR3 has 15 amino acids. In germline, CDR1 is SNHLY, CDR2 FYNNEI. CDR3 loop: CASSEQSGGSYEQYF. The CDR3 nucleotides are TGTGCCAGCAGTGAACAAAGTGGAGGATCCTACGAGCAGTACTTC. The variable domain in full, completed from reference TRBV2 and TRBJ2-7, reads EPEVTQTPSHQVTQMGQEVILRCVPISNHLYFYWYRQILGQKVEFLVSFYNNEISEKSEIFDDQFSVERPDGSNFTLKIRSTKLEDSAMYFCASSEQSGGSYEQYFGPGTRLTVT.

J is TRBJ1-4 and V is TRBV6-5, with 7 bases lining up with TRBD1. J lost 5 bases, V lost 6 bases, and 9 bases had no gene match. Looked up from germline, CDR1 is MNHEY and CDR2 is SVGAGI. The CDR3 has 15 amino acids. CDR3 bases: TGTGCCAGCAGGGGCGACAGGGATAGGAATGAAAAACTGTTTTTT. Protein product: CASRGDRDRNEKLFF.

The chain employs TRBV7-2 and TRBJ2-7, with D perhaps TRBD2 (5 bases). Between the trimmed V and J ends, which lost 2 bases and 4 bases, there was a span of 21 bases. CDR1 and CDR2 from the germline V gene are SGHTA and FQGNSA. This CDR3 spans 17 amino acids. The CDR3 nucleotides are TGTGCCAGCAGCTTAAGGGCCCGGGGTCCGCTTGGGTACGAGCAGTACTTC. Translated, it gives CASSLRARGPLGYEQYF.

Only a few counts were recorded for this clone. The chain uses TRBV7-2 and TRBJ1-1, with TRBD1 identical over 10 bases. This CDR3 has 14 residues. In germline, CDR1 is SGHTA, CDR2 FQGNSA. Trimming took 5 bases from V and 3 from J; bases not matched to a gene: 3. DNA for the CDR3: TGTGCCAGCAGCCCGGGACAGGGGCACACTGAAGCTTTCTTT. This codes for CASSPGQGHTEAFF.

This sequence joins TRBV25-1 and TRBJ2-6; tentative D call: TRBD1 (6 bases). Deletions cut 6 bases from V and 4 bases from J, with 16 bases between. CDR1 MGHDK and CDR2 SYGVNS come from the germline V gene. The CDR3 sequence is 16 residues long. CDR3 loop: CASSSVGGFGANVLTF. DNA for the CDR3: TGTGCCAGCAGCTCAGTTGGGGGCTTCGGGGCCAACGTCCTGACTTTC.

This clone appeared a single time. CDR3 in amino acids: CASSKVRRGDHTLNEQFF. The DNA for the CDR3 is TGTGCCAGCAGCAAAGTTCGGAGGGGCGACCATACCCTCAATGAGCAGTTCTTC. This rearrangement joins TRBV21-1 to TRBJ2-1; the listed D gene, TRBD2, was not tested against the DNA. TRBV21-1 is a pseudogene. The CDR3 covers 18 residues.

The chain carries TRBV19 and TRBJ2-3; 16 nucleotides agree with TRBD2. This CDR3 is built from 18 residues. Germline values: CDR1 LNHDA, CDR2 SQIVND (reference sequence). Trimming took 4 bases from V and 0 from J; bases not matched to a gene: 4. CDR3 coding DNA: TGTGCCAGTAGTAAGGGACTAGCGGGGGGGATTAGCACAGATACGCAGTATTTT. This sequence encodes CASSKGLAGGISTDTQYF.

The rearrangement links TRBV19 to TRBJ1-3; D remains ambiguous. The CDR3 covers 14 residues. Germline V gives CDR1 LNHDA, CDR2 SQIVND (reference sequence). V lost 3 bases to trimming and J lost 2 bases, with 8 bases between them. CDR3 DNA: TGTGCCAGTAGTATTATGAGGGCTGGAAACACCATATATTTT. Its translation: CASSIMRAGNTIYF.

The CDR3: CAWSEPGVNIQYF. For the CDR3, the DNA is TGTGCCTGGAGTGAACCCGGTGTAAACATTCAGTACTTC. The chain recombines TRBV30 with TRBJ2-4; D gene uncertain. This CDR3 has 13 amino acids. The germline V and J ends were trimmed by 1 base and 6 bases, with 10 bases remaining between them. Germline-derived CDR1 and CDR2 are GTSNPN and SVGIG (reference sequence).

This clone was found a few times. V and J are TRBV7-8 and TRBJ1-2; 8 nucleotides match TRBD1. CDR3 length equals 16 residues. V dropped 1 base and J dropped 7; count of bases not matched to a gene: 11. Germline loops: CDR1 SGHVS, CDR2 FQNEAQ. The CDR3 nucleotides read TGTGCCAGCAGCTTAGGTGTCCAGGGGGCTGTAGGTGGCTACACCTTC. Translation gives CASSLGVQGAVGGYTF.

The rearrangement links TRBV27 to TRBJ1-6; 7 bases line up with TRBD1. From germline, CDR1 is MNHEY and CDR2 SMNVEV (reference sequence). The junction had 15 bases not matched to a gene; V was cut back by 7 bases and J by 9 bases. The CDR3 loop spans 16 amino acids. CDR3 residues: CASTPNKTGLRSPLHF. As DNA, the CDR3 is TGTGCCAGCACTCCCAATAAGACAGGGCTACGTTCACCCCTCCACTTT.

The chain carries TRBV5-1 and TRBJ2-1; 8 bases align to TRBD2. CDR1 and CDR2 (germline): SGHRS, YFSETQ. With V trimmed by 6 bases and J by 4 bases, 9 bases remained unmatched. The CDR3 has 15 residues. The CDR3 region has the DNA TGCGCCAGCAACATCCTAGCGGGCACTTACAATGAGCAGTTCTTC. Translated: CASNILAGTYNEQFF.

The CDR3 spells CASSPRRGLQETQYF. CDR3 in DNA: TGTGCCAGCAGCCCGAGAAGGGGGCTCCAAGAGACCCAGTACTTC. The rearrangement uses TRBV27 and TRBJ2-5; 7 bases map to TRBD1. The CDR3 contains 15 residues. The V gene end was trimmed by 6 bases and the J gene end by 1 base; junction bases not matched to a gene: 8. The germline V gene encodes CDR1 MNHEY and CDR2 SMNVEV (reference sequence).

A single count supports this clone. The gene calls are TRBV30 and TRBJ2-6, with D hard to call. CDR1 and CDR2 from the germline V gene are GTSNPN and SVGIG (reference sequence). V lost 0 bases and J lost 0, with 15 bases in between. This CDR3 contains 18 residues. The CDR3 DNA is TGTGCCTGGAGTGTACTTCGGGTTCCAAACTCTGGGGCCAACGTCCTGACTTTC. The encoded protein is CAWSVLRVPNSGANVLTF.

The CDR3 loop is CAWRNLPDLLPLIYEQYF. The CDR3, as DNA: TGTGCCTGGCGGAACCTCCCGGACTTACTTCCCCTAATCTACGAGCAGTACTTC. V is TRBV30 and J is TRBJ2-7; D perhaps matches TRBD2 (5 bases). The CDR3 runs to 18 residues. V lost 5 bases, J lost 3 bases, and 29 bases lay in between. Germline values: CDR1 GTSNPN, CDR2 SVGIG (reference sequence).

The CDR3 sequence: CASTPDAASGGVQYF. The CDR3 DNA reads as TGTGCCAGCACTCCTGACGCGGCTAGCGGGGGTGTGCAGTATTTT. The chain recombines TRBV7-3 with TRBJ2-3, with 10 bases identical to TRBD2. V trimming: 7 bases; J trimming: 11 bases; junction bases outside the gene matches: 15. This CDR3 has 15 residues. Germline assignment: CDR1 SGHTA and CDR2 FQGTGA. Full variable domain (rest looked up from reference TRBV7-3 and TRBJ2-3): GAGVSQTPSNKVTEKGKYVELRCDPISGHTALYWYRQSLGQGPEFLIYFQGTGAADDSGLPNDRFFAVRPEGSVSTLKIQRTERGDSAVYLCASTPDAASGGVQYFGPGTRLTVL.

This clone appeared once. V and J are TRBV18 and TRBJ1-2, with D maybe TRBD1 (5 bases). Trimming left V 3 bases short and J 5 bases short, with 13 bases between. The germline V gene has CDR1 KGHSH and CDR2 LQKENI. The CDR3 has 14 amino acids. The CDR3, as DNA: TGTGCCAGCTCACCTGTGGAACGGGGGTATGGCTACACCTTC. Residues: CASSPVERGYGYTF.

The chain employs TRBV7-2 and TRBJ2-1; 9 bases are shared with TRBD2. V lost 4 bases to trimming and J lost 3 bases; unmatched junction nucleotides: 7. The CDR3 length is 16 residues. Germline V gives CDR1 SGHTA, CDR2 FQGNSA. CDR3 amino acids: CASSSLLAGFYNEQFF. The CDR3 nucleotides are TGTGCCAGCAGCTCTCTTCTAGCGGGGTTCTACAATGAGCAGTTCTTC.

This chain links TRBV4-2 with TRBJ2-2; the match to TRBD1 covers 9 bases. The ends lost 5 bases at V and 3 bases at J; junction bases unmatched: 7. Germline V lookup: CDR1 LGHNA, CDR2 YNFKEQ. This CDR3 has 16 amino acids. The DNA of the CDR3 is TGTGCCAGCAGCAAAAGACAGGGGGAGGACACCGGGGAGCTGTTTTTT. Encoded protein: CASSKRQGEDTGELFF.

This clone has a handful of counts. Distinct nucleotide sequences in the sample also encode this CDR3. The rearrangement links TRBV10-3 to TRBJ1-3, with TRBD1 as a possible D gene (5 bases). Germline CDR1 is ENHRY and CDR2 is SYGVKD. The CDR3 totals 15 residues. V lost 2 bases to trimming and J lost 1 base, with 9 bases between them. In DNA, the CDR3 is TGTGCCATCAGTGAGAGCGGGGGATCTGGAAACACCATATATTTT. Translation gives CAISESGGSGNTIYF.

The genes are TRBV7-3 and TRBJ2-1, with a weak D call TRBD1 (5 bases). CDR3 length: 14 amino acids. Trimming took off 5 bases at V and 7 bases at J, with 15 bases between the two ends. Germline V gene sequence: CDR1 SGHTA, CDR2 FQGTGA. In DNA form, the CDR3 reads TGTGCCAGCAGCGCCGTGACAGTCGATAATGAGCAGTTCTTC. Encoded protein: CASSAVTVDNEQFF.

CDR3 amino acids: CASSPLGEAQLFF. The CDR3 DNA reads as TGTGCCAGCTCACCACTGGGGGAGGCCCAACTGTTTTTT. The V call is TRBV18, the J call TRBJ1-4; D perhaps matches TRBD1 (5 bases). Germline V gene lookup returns CDR1 KGHSH and CDR2 LQKENI. This CDR3 contains 13 residues. The V end lost 1 base, the J end lost 12 bases, and 12 bases lay between the germline ends. The whole variable domain, filled in from reference TRBV18 and TRBJ1-4, reads NAGVMQNPRHLVRRRGQEARLRCSPMKGHSHVYWYRQLPEEGLKFMVYLQKENIIDESGMPKERFSAEFPKEGPSILRIQQVVRGDSAAYFCASSPLGEAQLFFGSGTQLSVL.

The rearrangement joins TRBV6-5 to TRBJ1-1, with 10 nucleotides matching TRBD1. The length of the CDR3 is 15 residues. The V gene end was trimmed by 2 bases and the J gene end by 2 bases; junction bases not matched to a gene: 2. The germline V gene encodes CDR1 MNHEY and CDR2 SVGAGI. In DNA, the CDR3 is TGTGCCAGCAGTTACGGGACAGGGGAAAACACTGAAGCTTTCTTT. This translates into CASSYGTGENTEAFF.

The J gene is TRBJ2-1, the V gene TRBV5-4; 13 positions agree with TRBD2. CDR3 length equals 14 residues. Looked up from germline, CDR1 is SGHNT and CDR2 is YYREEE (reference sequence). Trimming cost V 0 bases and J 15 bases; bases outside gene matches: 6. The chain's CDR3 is CASSLGGLAGNRFF. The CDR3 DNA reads TGTGCCAGCAGCTTGGGGGGACTAGCGGGGAATCGGTTCTTC.

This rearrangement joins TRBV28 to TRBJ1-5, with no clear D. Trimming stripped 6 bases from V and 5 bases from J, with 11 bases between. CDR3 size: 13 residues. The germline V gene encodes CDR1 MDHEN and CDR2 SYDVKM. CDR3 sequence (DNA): TGTGCCAGCAGCCGTATGGCTGATCAGCCCCAGCATTTT. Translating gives CASSRMADQPQHF.

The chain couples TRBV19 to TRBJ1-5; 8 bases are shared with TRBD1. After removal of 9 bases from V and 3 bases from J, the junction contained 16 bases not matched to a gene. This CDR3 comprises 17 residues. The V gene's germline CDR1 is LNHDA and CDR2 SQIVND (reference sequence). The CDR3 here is CASRRGPTGAINQPQHF. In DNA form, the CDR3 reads TGTGCCAGCAGGCGGGGCCCGACAGGGGCCATCAATCAGCCCCAGCATTTT.

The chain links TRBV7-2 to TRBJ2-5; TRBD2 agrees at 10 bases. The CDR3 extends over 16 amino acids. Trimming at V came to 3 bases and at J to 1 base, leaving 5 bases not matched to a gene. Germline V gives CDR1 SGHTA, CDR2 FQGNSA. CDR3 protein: CASSFGPSGGQETQYF. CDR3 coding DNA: TGTGCCAGCAGCTTTGGTCCTAGCGGGGGCCAAGAGACCCAGTACTTC.

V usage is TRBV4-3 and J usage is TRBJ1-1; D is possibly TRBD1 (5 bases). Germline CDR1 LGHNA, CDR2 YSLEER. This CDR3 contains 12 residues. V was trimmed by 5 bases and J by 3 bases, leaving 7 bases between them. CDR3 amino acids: CASSRGDTEAFF. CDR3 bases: TGCGCCAGCAGCAGGGGCGACACTGAAGCTTTCTTT.